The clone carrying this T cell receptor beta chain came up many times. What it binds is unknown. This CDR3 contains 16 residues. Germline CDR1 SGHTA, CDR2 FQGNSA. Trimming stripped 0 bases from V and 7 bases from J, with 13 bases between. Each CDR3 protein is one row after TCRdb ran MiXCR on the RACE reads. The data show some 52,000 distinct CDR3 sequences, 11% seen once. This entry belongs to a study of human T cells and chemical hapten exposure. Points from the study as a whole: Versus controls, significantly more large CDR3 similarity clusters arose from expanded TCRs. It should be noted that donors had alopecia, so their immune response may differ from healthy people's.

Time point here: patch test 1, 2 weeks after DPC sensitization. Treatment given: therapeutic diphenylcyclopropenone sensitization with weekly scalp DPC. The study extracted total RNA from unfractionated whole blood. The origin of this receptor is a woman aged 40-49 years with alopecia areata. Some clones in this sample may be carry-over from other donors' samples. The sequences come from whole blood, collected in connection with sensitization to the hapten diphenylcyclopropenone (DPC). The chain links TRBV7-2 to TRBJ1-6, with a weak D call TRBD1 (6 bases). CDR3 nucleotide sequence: TGTGCCAGCAGCTTAGCGGGGGCGGACTTAAATTCACCCCTCCACTTT. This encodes CASSLAGADLNSPLHF.